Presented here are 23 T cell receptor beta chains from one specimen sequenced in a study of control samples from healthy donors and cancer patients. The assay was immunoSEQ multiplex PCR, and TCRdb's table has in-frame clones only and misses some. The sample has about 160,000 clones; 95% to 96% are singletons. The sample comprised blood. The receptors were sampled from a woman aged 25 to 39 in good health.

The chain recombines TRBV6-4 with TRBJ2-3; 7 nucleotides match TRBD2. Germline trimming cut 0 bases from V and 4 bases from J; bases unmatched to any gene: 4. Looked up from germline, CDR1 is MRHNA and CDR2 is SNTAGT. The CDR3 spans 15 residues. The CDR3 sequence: CASSDSAGVADTQYF. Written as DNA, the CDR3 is TGTGCCAGCAGTGACTCGGCGGGAGTAGCAGATACGCAGTATTTT.

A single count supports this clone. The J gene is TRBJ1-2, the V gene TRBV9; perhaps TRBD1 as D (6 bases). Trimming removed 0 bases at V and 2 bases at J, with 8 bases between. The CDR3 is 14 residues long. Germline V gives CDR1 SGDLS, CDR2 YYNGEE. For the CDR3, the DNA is TGTGCCAGCAGCGTAGGAGGGGGGAACTATGGCTACACCTTC. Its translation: CASSVGGGNYGYTF.

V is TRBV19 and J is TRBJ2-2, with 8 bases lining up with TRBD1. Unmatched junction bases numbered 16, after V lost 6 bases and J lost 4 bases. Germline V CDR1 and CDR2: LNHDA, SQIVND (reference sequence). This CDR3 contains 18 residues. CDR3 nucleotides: TGTGCCAGTAGCTCGTCACAGGGGGTATCATTAGGCACCGGGGAGCTGTTTTTT. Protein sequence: CASSSSQGVSLGTGELFF.

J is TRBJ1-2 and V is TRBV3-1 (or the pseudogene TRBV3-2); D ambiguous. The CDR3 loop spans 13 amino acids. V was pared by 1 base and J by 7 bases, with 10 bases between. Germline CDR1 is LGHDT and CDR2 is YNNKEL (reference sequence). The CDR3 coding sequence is TGTGCCAGCAGCCAAGGGGCTCCGGGTGGCTACACCTTC. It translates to CASSQGAPGGYTF.

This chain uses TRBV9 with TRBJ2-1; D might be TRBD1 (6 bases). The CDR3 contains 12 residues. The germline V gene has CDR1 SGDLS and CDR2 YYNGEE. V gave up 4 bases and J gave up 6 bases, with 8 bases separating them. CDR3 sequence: CASSHRANEQFF. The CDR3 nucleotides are TGTGCCAGCAGCCACAGGGCCAATGAGCAGTTCTTC.

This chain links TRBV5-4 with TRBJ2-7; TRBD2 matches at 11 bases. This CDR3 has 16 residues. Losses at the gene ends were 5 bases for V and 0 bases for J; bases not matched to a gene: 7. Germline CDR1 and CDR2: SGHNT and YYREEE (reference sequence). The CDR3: CASSRGTSGTSYEQYF. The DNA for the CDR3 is TGTGCCAGCAGTAGAGGGACTAGCGGTACCTCCTACGAGCAGTACTTC.

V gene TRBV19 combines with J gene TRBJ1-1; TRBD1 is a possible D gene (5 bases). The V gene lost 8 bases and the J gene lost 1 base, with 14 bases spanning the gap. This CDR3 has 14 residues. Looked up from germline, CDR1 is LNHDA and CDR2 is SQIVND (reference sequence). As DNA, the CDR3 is TGTGCCAGTGCCCTTGACAGATGGAACACTGAAGCTTTCTTT. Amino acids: CASALDRWNTEAFF.

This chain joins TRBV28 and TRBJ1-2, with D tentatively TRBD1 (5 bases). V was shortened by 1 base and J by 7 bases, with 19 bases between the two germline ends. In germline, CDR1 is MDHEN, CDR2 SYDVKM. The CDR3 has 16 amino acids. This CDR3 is CASSLFGQGGNFGYTF. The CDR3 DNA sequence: TGTGCCAGCAGTTTATTCGGGCAGGGAGGTAATTTTGGCTACACCTTC.

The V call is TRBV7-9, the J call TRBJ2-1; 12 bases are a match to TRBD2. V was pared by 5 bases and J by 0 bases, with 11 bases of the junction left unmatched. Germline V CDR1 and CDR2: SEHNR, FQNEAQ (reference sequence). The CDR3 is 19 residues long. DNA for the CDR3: TGTGCCAGCAGCCAGAGACTAGCGGGGGCCCCGAGCTCCTACAATGAGCAGTTCTTC. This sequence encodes CASSQRLAGAPSSYNEQFF.

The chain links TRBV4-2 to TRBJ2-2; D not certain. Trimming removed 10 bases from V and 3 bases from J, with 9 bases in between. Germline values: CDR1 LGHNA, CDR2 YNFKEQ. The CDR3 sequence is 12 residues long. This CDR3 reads CATLVDTGELFF. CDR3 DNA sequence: TGTGCCACCCTCGTCGACACCGGGGAGCTGTTTTTT.

CDR3: CASSLPGGAGANNEQFF. DNA for the CDR3: TGTGCCAGCAGTTTGCCGGGGGGAGCGGGGGCTAACAATGAGCAGTTCTTC. The V and J genes are TRBV27 and TRBJ2-1; 8 bases are a match to TRBD2. The CDR3 loop spans 17 amino acids. With 3 bases clipped from V and 5 bases from J, the junction kept 12 bases outside the gene matches. The germline V gene has CDR1 MNHEY and CDR2 SMNVEV (reference sequence).

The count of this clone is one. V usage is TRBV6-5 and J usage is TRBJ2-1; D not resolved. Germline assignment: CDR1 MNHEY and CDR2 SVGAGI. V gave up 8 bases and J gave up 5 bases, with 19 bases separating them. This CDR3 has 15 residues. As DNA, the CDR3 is TGTGCCAGCTCCCTTGACACCCAAGTCCACAATGAGCAGTTCTTC. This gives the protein CASSLDTQVHNEQFF.

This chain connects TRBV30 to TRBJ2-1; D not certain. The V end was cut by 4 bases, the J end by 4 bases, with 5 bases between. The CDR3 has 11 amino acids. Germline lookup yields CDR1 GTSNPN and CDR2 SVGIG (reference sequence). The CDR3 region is CAWIRYNEQFF. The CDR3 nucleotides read TGTGCCTGGATTCGGTACAATGAGCAGTTCTTC.

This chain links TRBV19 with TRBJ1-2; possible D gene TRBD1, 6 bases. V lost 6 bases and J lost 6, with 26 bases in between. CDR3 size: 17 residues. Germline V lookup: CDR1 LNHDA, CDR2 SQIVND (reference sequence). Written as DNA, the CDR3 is TGTGCCAGTAGGGGGCCCGGGACACGAGAAACGTACGATGGCTACACCTTC. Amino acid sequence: CASRGPGTRETYDGYTF.

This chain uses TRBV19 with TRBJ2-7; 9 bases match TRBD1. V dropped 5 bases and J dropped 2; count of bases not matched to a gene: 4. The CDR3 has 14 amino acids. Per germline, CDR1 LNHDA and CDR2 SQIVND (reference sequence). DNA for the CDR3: TGTGCCAGTAGTCCAGGGACAGGGACCTACGAGCAGTACTTC. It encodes CASSPGTGTYEQYF.

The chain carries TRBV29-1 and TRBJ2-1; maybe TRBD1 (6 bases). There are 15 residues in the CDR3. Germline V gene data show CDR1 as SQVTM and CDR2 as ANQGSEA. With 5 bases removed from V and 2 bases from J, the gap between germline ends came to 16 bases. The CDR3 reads CSVPTGSPTYNEQFF. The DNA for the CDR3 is TGCAGCGTTCCAACAGGGTCCCCGACCTACAATGAGCAGTTCTTC.

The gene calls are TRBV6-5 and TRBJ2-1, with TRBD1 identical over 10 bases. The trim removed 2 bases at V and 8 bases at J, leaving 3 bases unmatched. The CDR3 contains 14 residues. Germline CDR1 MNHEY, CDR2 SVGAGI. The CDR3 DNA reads TGTGCCAGCAGTTACGGACAGGGGGATTATGAGCAGTTCTTC. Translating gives CASSYGQGDYEQFF.

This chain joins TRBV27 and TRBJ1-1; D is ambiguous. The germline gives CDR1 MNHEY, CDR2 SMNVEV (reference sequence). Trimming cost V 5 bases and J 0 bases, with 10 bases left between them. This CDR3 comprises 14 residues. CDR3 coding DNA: TGTGCCAGCAGTCCCATCGGGGTGAACACTGAAGCTTTCTTT. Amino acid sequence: CASSPIGVNTEAFF.

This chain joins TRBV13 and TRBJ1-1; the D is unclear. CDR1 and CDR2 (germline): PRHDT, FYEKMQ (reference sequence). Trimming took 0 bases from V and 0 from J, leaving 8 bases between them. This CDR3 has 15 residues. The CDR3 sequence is CASSLGKGMNTEAFF. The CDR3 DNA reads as TGTGCCAGCAGCTTAGGGAAAGGTATGAACACTGAAGCTTTCTTT.

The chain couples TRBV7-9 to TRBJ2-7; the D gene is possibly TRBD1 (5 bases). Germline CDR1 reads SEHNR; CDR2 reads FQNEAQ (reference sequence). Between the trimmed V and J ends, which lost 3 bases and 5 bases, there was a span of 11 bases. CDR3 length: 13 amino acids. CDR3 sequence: CASSLGLVNEQYF. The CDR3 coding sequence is TGTGCCAGCAGCTTGGGGCTAGTGAACGAGCAGTACTTC.

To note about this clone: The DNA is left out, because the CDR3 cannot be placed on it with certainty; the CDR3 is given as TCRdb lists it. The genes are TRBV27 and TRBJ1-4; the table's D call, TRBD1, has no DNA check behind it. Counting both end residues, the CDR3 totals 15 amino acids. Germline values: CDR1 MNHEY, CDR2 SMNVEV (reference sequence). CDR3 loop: CASSFFGQGGEKLFF.

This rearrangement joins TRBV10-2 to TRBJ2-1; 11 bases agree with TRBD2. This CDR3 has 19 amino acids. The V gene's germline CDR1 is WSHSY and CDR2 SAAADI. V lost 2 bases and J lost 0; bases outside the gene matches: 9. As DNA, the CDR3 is TGCGCCAGCAGTGAGCGGAGACTAGCGGGGAAAAGCTCCTACAATGAGCAGTTCTTC. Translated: CASSERRLAGKSSYNEQFF.

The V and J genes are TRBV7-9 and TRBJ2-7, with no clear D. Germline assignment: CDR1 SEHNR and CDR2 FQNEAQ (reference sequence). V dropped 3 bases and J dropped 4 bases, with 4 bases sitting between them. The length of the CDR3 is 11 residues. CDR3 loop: CASSFAYEQYF. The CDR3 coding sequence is TGTGCCAGCAGCTTTGCTTACGAGCAGTACTTC.